This T cell receptor (beta chain) was recovered during a study of cytomegalovirus exposure and HLA in healthy donors. Whole-study findings and limits: As a later analysis showed, a missense DCLRE1C variant was linked to trimming of TCR beta V- and J-genes. It has been reported that TCR beta sequences accurately predicted the HLA-A and HLA-B alleles of most subjects. According to a later analysis, most TCR beta chains associated with CMV appeared HLA-restricted.

Germline CDR1 and CDR2: MDHEN and SYDVKM. The germline V and J ends were trimmed by 4 bases and 7 bases, with 17 bases remaining between them. The CDR3 consists of 14 residues. Regarding this clone: The antigen is undetermined.

This PCR relied on a set of 60 Vbeta primers and 13 Jbeta primers. TCRdb keeps only in-frame clones here, not all; method: immunoSEQ multiplex PCR. The data hold approximately 200,000 clones, with 65% to 90% observed a single time. The chain is built from TRBV28 and TRBJ2-7; tentatively, D is TRBD2 (6 bases). Sample: PBMCs. This TCR was recovered from a woman between 50 and 59 years old in good health and CMV-seronegative. CDR3 nucleotide sequence: TGTGCCAGCAGTTCGTATTCCCGGGCGGGGGAGCAGTACTTC. This sequence encodes CASSSYSRAGEQYF.